The 19 T cell receptor beta chains reported below all come from one sample, sequenced in a study of blood T cell repertoires in COVID-19. Repertoires were generated with immunoSEQ multiplex PCR, while TCRdb's copy carries only in-frame clones and drops some. Among tens of thousands of clones listed, around 83% were seen once. Sequencing input: peripheral blood. The receptor set was obtained from a human donor with acute or convalescent COVID-19. The donor label of this sample is uncertain.

V is TRBV7-9 and J is TRBJ1-1; a weak D match, TRBD1 (5 bases). Germline CDR1 and CDR2: SEHNR and FQNEAQ (reference sequence). Trimming removed 4 bases at V and 1 base at J, with 10 bases between. The length of the CDR3 is 14 residues. This CDR3 is CASSSDSGNTEAFF. The CDR3 bases are TGTGCCAGCAGCTCAGACAGTGGGAACACTGAAGCTTTCTTT.

The rearrangement joins TRBV11-3 to TRBJ2-1, with 9 bases aligning to TRBD2. After removal of 5 bases from V and 2 bases from J, the junction contained 4 bases not matched to a gene. Germline V gene lookup returns CDR1 SGHNT and CDR2 YENEEA. The CDR3 runs 15 residues. CDR3 coding DNA: TGTGCCAGCAGCCCCATAGCGGGGGCCTACAATGAGCAGTTCTTC. Encoded protein: CASSPIAGAYNEQFF.

The chain is built from TRBV5-1 and TRBJ2-1; D gene uncertain. The CDR3 runs to 15 residues. Trimming removed 0 bases at V and 1 base at J, with 8 bases between. Germline V gene sequence: CDR1 SGHRS, CDR2 YFSETQ. The CDR3 here is CASSLAAASYNEQFF. As DNA, the CDR3 is TGCGCCAGCAGCTTGGCCGCGGCGTCCTACAATGAGCAGTTCTTC.

The chain is built from TRBV5-1 and TRBJ2-1; 10 nucleotides match TRBD2. The germline gives CDR1 SGHRS, CDR2 YFSETQ. This CDR3 spans 13 amino acids. CDR3 protein: CAGASGRGDEQFF. CDR3 DNA: TGCGCTGGGGCTAGCGGGAGAGGTGATGAGCAGTTCTTC.

The chain has TRBV6-5 and TRBJ2-5; 7 positions match TRBD2. V was clipped by 5 bases and J by 7 bases; unmatched bases: 10. The length of the CDR3 is 14 residues. Germline CDR1 reads MNHEY; CDR2 reads SVGAGI. The CDR3: CASSTTRGGGTQYF. CDR3 in DNA: TGTGCCAGCAGTACAACTAGGGGCGGGGGGACCCAGTACTTC.

V is TRBV27 and J is TRBJ2-7, with TRBD2 matching 8 bases. The germline V gene encodes CDR1 MNHEY and CDR2 SMNVEV (reference sequence). The CDR3 runs 14 residues. V shed 0 bases and J 5 bases; nucleotides not matched to a gene: 3. CDR3 sequence (DNA): TGTGCCAGCAGTTTATCCGGGGGGGCCGACGAGCAGTACTTC. Translating gives CASSLSGGADEQYF.

This clone appeared a single time. This sequence joins TRBV9 and TRBJ2-7, with TRBD1 identical over 9 bases. Germline-derived CDR1 and CDR2 are SGDLS and YYNGEE. V gave up 3 bases and J gave up 3 bases; unmatched junction bases: 13. This CDR3 has 17 residues. CDR3 sequence: CASSAYPPGQGNYEQYF. For the CDR3, the DNA is TGTGCCAGCAGCGCCTACCCCCCGGGACAGGGAAACTACGAGCAGTACTTC.

Only one count was recorded for this clone. The V and J genes are TRBV7-9 and TRBJ1-2; 7 bases fit TRBD1. The junction had 1 base not matched to a gene; V was cut back by 3 bases and J by 6 bases. The CDR3 has 12 amino acids. Germline values: CDR1 SEHNR, CDR2 FQNEAQ (reference sequence). The CDR3 region is CASSLGTDGYTF. The DNA of the CDR3 is TGTGCCAGCAGCTTGGGGACAGATGGCTACACCTTC.

This chain connects TRBV6-5 to TRBJ1-1, with a tentative D call TRBD1 (6 bases). The CDR3 contains 15 residues. Germline values: CDR1 MNHEY, CDR2 SVGAGI. Trimming shortened V by 3 bases and J by 0 bases, and 11 bases separated the two germline ends. The DNA for the CDR3 is TGTGCCAGCAGTTATTCCACAGGGATGAACACTGAAGCTTTCTTT. It specifies CASSYSTGMNTEAFF.

V is TRBV11-1 and J is TRBJ2-5; maybe TRBD1 (5 bases). Germline V CDR1 and CDR2: SGHAT, FQDESV (reference sequence). The V end lost 2 bases, the J end lost 1 base, and 11 bases lay between the germline ends. This CDR3 region has 15 residues. The CDR3 reads CASSLIDSFQETQYF. CDR3 nucleotide sequence: TGTGCCAGCAGCTTAATAGACAGTTTCCAAGAGACCCAGTACTTC.

This sequence joins TRBV5-1 and TRBJ2-5; 9 bases are a match to TRBD1. In germline, CDR1 is SGHRS, CDR2 YFSETQ. The CDR3 length is 14 residues. Losses at the gene ends were 4 bases for V and 3 bases for J; bases not matched to a gene: 4. The CDR3 DNA reads as TGCGCCAGCAGCGGGGACAGGGTGGAAGAGACCCAGTACTTC. The encoded protein is CASSGDRVEETQYF.

V is TRBV3-1 (or the pseudogene TRBV3-2) and J is TRBJ2-1; 14 nucleotides align to TRBD2. This CDR3 comprises 15 residues. The germline V gene has CDR1 LGHDT and CDR2 YNNKEL (reference sequence). V dropped 4 bases and J dropped 11; count of bases not matched to a gene: 7. The CDR3 reads CASSRGTSGRIKQFF. The CDR3 nucleotides are TGTGCCAGCAGCCGGGGGACTAGCGGGAGAATCAAGCAGTTCTTC.

The chain recombines TRBV5-1 with TRBJ1-5, with no clear D. Between the trimmed V and J ends, which lost 1 base and 4 bases, there was a span of 9 bases. Germline values: CDR1 SGHRS, CDR2 YFSETQ. The CDR3 consists of 14 residues. The CDR3 protein is CASSLLPENQPQHF. The CDR3 DNA reads TGCGCCAGCAGCTTGTTGCCGGAGAATCAGCCCCAGCATTTT.

The chain joins TRBV27 to TRBJ1-6; 8 bases agree with TRBD1. With V trimmed by 8 bases and J by 14 bases, 17 bases remained unmatched. Per the germline V gene, CDR1 is MNHEY and CDR2 is SMNVEV (reference sequence). The CDR3 runs to 15 residues. The CDR3 region has the DNA TGTGCCAGCGGTACATCGGCCGGACAGGGTGCATCCCTCCACTTT. Translated, it gives CASGTSAGQGASLHF.

This chain joins TRBV19 and TRBJ2-2; maybe TRBD1 (6 bases). Germline V gives CDR1 LNHDA, CDR2 SQIVND (reference sequence). The CDR3 totals 15 residues. Trimming took 4 bases from V and 3 from J, leaving 12 bases between them. CDR3 in amino acids: CASSTNTGYTGELFF. The DNA for the CDR3 is TGTGCCAGTAGTACGAACACAGGGTACACCGGGGAGCTGTTTTTT.

V usage is TRBV5-1 and J usage is TRBJ1-2; D might be TRBD1 (6 bases). Germline V lookup: CDR1 SGHRS, CDR2 YFSETQ. The CDR3 has 13 amino acids. Trimming cost V 4 bases and J 8 bases, with 15 bases left between them. CDR3 nucleotides: TGCGCCAGCAGCCCAACTACAGGGAAAGGCTACACCTTC. Translation: CASSPTTGKGYTF. Full variable domain (missing parts from reference TRBV5-1 and TRBJ1-2): KAGVTQTPRYLIKTRGQQVTLSCSPISGHRSVSWYQQTPGQGLQFLFEYFSETQRNKGNFPGRFSGRQFSNSRSEMNVSTLELGDSALYLCASSPTTGKGYTFGSGTRLTVV.

The chain couples TRBV18 to TRBJ2-5, with a possible D match to TRBD1 (5 bases). CDR3 length equals 14 residues. Per the germline V gene, CDR1 is KGHSH and CDR2 is LQKENI. Trimming pared 2 bases from V and 1 base from J, leaving 8 bases between. The CDR3, as DNA: TGTGCCAGCTCACCAACGGACACCCAAGAGACCCAGTACTTC. This sequence encodes CASSPTDTQETQYF.

The chain uses TRBV29-1 and TRBJ2-7; D is undetermined. Germline CDR1 reads SQVTM; CDR2 reads ANQGSEA. This CDR3 is 11 amino acids long. V was clipped by 2 bases and J by 4 bases, with 6 bases between them. The DNA of the CDR3 is TGCAGCGTTGAATTTCAATACGAGCAGTACTTC. It encodes CSVEFQYEQYF.

V gene TRBV5-1 combines with J gene TRBJ2-1; 13 bases map to TRBD2. The V and J ends lost 3 bases and 4 bases, in that order; junction bases with no gene match: 7. The CDR3 runs 17 residues. Germline V gene lookup returns CDR1 SGHRS and CDR2 YFSETQ. The DNA for the CDR3 is TGCGCCAGCAGCTCCCGACTAGCGGGGGGTCATTACAATGAGCAGTTCTTC. Residues: CASSSRLAGGHYNEQFF.